This is a list of T cell receptor beta chains from one sample in a study of CD8+ T cells in alopecia areata. TCRdb's copy holds only in-frame clones and misses some; the assay was immunoSEQ multiplex PCR. Among just over 150,000 clones listed, under 70% were seen once. The specimen comprised CD4+ T cells sorted from blood, sampled at week 4, from a patient treated with tofacitinib. Every receptor here comes from a human donor with alopecia areata. The CDR3 runs from the conserved cysteine through the conserved F or W. The order of the fields is J gene, V gene, CDR3 protein.

J: TRBJ1-1; V: TRBV27; CDR3: CASRPGQGTTEAFF
J: TRBJ2-1; V: TRBV9; CDR3: CASSRDSNEQFF
J: TRBJ2-7; V: TRBV4-1; CDR3: CASSPRIAANYEQYF
J: TRBJ2-3; V: TRBV6-5; CDR3: CASSPASQGLWAQYF
J: TRBJ2-4; V: TRBV27; CDR3: CASKPNLAGGHKNIQYF
J: TRBJ1-1; V: TRBV6-5; CDR3: CASSYLTYTEAFF
J: TRBJ2-2; V: TRBV7-8; CDR3: CASSLIMNTGELFF
J: TRBJ1-2; V: TRBV5-6; CDR3: CASSVGQNYGYTF
J: TRBJ1-6; V: TRBV27; CDR3: CASSSHRSGWESPLHF
J: TRBJ2-7; V: TRBV4-2; CDR3: CASSQTGPRDEQYF
J: TRBJ1-2; V: TRBV30; CDR3: CAWSSGWIGGYTF
J: TRBJ2-6; V: TRBV5-6; CDR3: CASSLGVSGANVLTF
J: TRBJ2-3; V: TRBV19; CDR3: CASSLLAGPDTQYF
J: TRBJ1-6; V: TRBV11-2; CDR3: CASSQNLGSGLHF
J: TRBJ1-1; V: TRBV4-3; CDR3: CASSQDVTGGSTEAFF
J: TRBJ2-7; V: TRBV5-1; CDR3: CASSLRLDSEQYF
J: TRBJ2-7; V: TRBV5-1; CDR3: CASKKQGLAEYEQYF
J: TRBJ2-5; V: TRBV6-5; CDR3: CASSYRLAELQETQYF
J: TRBJ2-3; V: TRBV29-1; CDR3: CSVEGQSTDTQYF
J: TRBJ2-1; V: TRBV19; CDR3: CASSASNRERQFF
J: TRBJ2-7; V: TRBV4-3; CDR3: CASSQDSQGYEQYF
J: TRBJ2-1; V: TRBV23-1; CDR3: CARVQPSSYNEQFF
J: TRBJ1-2; V: TRBV5-6; CDR3: CASSLATGARGGYTF
J: TRBJ2-7; V: TRBV5-6; CDR3: CASSQGWGEQYF
J: TRBJ2-3; V: TRBV6-6; CDR3: CASSQTDTQYF
J: TRBJ2-3; V: TRBV25-1; CDR3: CASTRNTDTQYF
J: TRBJ1-5; V: TRBV15; CDR3: CATSRDMQGANQPQHF
J: TRBJ1-1; V: TRBV7-9; CDR3: CASSYSGTGDTEAFF
J: TRBJ1-2; V: TRBV9; CDR3: CASSVEGRGYGYTF
J: TRBJ2-3; V: TRBV9; CDR3: CASSGGLVPDTQYF
J: TRBJ1-2; V: TRBV2; CDR3: CASSAGIRGGYTF
J: TRBJ2-2; V: TRBV18; CDR3: CASSAFQGSDTGELFF
J: TRBJ2-5; V: TRBV7-6; CDR3: CASSPLGVETQYF
J: TRBJ2-5; V: TRBV15; CDR3: CATRIGGDVETQYF
J: TRBJ2-2; V: TRBV5-1; CDR3: CASSGGVATGELFF
J: TRBJ1-1; V: TRBV2; CDR3: CASRTDRGRAFF
J: TRBJ2-1; V: TRBV2; CDR3: CASSDTGTEQFF
J: TRBJ2-5; V: TRBV6-5; CDR3: CASSYSGTGETQYF
J: TRBJ2-2; V: TRBV14; CDR3: CASSQDSVVAGELFF
J: TRBJ2-3; V: TRBV29-1; CDR3: CSVEAGTDTQYF
J: TRBJ2-5; V: TRBV29-1; CDR3: CSVELRGLETQYF
J: TRBJ1-4; V: TRBV29-1; CDR3: CSVGQGIQDEKLFF